This is a list of T cell receptor beta chains from one sample in a study of T cells in Graves' hyperthyroidism and ophthalmopathy. TCRdb re-called the multiplex PCR reads with MiXCR, one entry per CDR3 protein. The sample has around 600,000 distinct CDR3 sequences, around 13% seen once; the top ten hold 12%. Source material: blood. These receptor sequences come from a woman in her forties or fifties with Graves' ophthalmopathy. Each CDR3 is given with its conserved first and last residue. The D gene is left open where the match is weak. Expanded clones are given a class, and other clones once, few, many or no size at all.

cdr3_nt cdr3_aa j_call v_call d_call clone_size
TGTGCCAGCGGGAGGGGCCGGAACACTGAAGCTTTCTTT CASGRGRNTEAFF TRBJ1-1 TRBV6-2/TRBV6-3 NA few
TGTGCCAGCAGCCCATCTTACAGAATAACGGGAGCTTTCTTT CASSPSYRITGAFF TRBJ1-1 TRBV7-9 NA many
TGTGCCAGCTCACCTTGGGACCGGAGCTCTGGAAACACCATATATTTT CASSPWDRSSGNTIYF TRBJ1-3 TRBV18 NA many
TGCGCCAGCAGCCGGGAGTATAGCAATCAGCCCCAGCATTTT CASSREYSNQPQHF TRBJ1-5 TRBV4-1 NA NA
TGTGCCATCAGTGAGTCACTGACTGACAGTGAGCAGTTCTTC CAISESLTDSEQFF TRBJ2-1 TRBV10-3 NA NA
TGTGCCAGTAGTATCTTACGGACGAACACTGAAGCTTTCTTT CASSILRTNTEAFF TRBJ1-1 TRBV19 NA NA
TGCGCCAGCAGCCCGGGACGCCGGAAGCAGTACTTC CASSPGRRKQYF TRBJ2-7 TRBV10-1 NA few
TGTGCCAGCAGCAACCACGGACGGAACGAGCAGTACTTC CASSNHGRNEQYF TRBJ2-7 TRBV7-2 NA many
TGTGCCAGCAGTGAAGTGAACGGTGGCTCCGAGCAGTACTTC CASSEVNGGSEQYF TRBJ2-7 TRBV25-1 NA few
TGTGCCAGCCTCCCTACAGGTTACCTTGACGAGCAGTACTTC CASLPTGYLDEQYF TRBJ2-7 TRBV2 NA many
TGTGCCAGCAGCTTCGGACTAGCGGGAGGGTACGGGGAGCTGTTTTTT CASSFGLAGGYGELFF TRBJ2-2 TRBV11-2 TRBD2 many
TGTGCCAGCAGTTTAGTGGTGGGACCGACCACAGATACGCAGTATTTT CASSLVVGPTTDTQYF TRBJ2-3 TRBV12-3/TRBV12-4 NA many
TGCAGTGCTAGAGGTCTGGGCGGACAGGCTAATGAAAAACTGTTTTTT CSARGLGGQANEKLFF TRBJ1-4 TRBV20-1 TRBD1 few
TGCGCCAGCAGCTTTTGGACCCCCGACACCGGGGAGCTGTTTTTT CASSFWTPDTGELFF TRBJ2-2 TRBV5-1 NA many
TGTGCCTGGGGACAGGGCAGGGATCAGCCCCAGCATTTT CAWGQGRDQPQHF TRBJ1-5 TRBV30 TRBD1 many
TGTGCCAGCAGCTTTCGGTCTAGCGGGTTCACAGATACGCAGTATTTT CASSFRSSGFTDTQYF TRBJ2-3 TRBV11-1 TRBD2 many
TGTGCCAGCAGTTCCGGGACCAAGAACACCGGGGAGCTGTTTTTT CASSSGTKNTGELFF TRBJ2-2 TRBV27 NA NA
TGCGCCAGCAGCCTGGGATGGGGGATCAGCGGGGGATACAATGAGCAGTTCTTC CASSLGWGISGGYNEQFF TRBJ2-1 TRBV5-1 TRBD2 once
TGTGCCAGCAGCCCGAGCGGGAGAGCCTTCGGATTTCAGTTCTTC CASSPSGRAFGFQFF TRBJ2-1 TRBV7-3 TRBD2 many
TGTGCCAGCAGCCTAAATACAGGGGGTTGGGAAGCTTTCTTT CASSLNTGGWEAFF TRBJ1-1 TRBV5-4 TRBD1 few
TGTGCCAGCAGCGCCCTAGCGGGGGGGAACACCGGGGAGCTGTTTTTT CASSALAGGNTGELFF TRBJ2-2 TRBV13 TRBD2 few
TGCGCCAGCAGCTTGTTGAGCGGGACTTCCTACAATGAGCAGTTCTTC CASSLLSGTSYNEQFF TRBJ2-1 TRBV5-1 TRBD2 many
TGTGCCAGCAGTCGACGGGTTTCCACAGGGTCCCACGAGCAGTACTTC CASSRRVSTGSHEQYF TRBJ2-7 TRBV6-1 NA many
TGTGCCAGCAGCCAGACCTTCGGGGGAGGGCGCTACGAGCAGTACTTC CASSQTFGGGRYEQYF TRBJ2-7 TRBV14 TRBD2 many
TGCGCCAGCAGCCAAGTGGGACACTTAGCCAAAAACATTCAGTACTTC CASSQVGHLAKNIQYF TRBJ2-4 TRBV4-1 NA few
TGTGCCAGCAGGGCGACTAGCGGGACTTCCTCTGGGGCCAACGTCCTGACTTTC CASRATSGTSSGANVLTF TRBJ2-6 TRBV12-3/TRBV12-4 TRBD2 NA
TGTGCCAGCAGTTACTCTGCGGGCCTAATAGCTATAACTGAGCAGTTCTTC CASSYSAGLIAITEQFF TRBJ2-1 TRBV6-2/TRBV6-3 NA many
TGTGCCAGCAGTAGGGGGAGAGGAGCAGATACGCAGTATTTT CASSRGRGADTQYF TRBJ2-3 TRBV28 NA few
TGTGCCAGCAGTTTAATCGGGGTTTATGAGCAGTTCTTC CASSLIGVYEQFF TRBJ2-1 TRBV28 NA many
TGTGCCAGCAGCGCGGACAGCCTTCCTTATAGCAATCAGCCCCAGCATTTT CASSADSLPYSNQPQHF TRBJ1-5 TRBV6-1 NA many
TGTGCCTCCGGGCCCAGGGAGCTGTTTTTT CASGPRELFF TRBJ2-2 TRBV28 NA few
TGTGCCAGCTCACCAAACCGGGACACCTACGAGCAGTACTTC CASSPNRDTYEQYF TRBJ2-7 TRBV18 NA NA
TGTGCCATCAGTGAACTAGGAACAGATACGCAGTATTTT CAISELGTDTQYF TRBJ2-3 TRBV10-3 NA few
TGTGCCAGCAGCCCGCGGAGGGTCCCCTACAATGAGCAGTTCTTC CASSPRRVPYNEQFF TRBJ2-1 TRBV7-8 NA many
TGTGCCAGCAGCTTAATAGCGGGAGCGGGAGAGCAGTTCTTC CASSLIAGAGEQFF TRBJ2-1 TRBV7-6 TRBD2 few
TGTGCCAGCAGAGGCGGACGCCACCCCTACGAGCAGTACTTC CASRGGRHPYEQYF TRBJ2-7 TRBV11-2 NA many